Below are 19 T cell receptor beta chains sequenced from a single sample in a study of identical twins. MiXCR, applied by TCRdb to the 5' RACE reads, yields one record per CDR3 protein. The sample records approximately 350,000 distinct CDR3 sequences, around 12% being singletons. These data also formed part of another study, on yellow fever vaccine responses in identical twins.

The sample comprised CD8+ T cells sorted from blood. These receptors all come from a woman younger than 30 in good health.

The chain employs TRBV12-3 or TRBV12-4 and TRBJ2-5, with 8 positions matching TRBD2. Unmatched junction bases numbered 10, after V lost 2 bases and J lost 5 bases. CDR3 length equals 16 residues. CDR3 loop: CASSLYSGGPGETQYF. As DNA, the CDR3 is TGTGCCAGCAGTTTATATTCGGGGGGGCCTGGGGAGACCCAGTACTTC.

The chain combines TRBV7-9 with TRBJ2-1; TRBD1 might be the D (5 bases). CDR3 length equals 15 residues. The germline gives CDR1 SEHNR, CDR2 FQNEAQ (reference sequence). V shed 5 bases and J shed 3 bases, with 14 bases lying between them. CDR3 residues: CASSQATGYYNEQFF. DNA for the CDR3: TGTGCCAGCAGCCAGGCTACAGGTTACTACAATGAGCAGTTCTTC.

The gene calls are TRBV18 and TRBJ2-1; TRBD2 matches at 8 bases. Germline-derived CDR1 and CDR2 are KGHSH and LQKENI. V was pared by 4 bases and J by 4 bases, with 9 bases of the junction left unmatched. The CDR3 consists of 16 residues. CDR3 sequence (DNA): TGTGCCAGCTCACACCAGCGGGAGCTTGGGTACAATGAGCAGTTCTTC. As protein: CASSHQRELGYNEQFF.

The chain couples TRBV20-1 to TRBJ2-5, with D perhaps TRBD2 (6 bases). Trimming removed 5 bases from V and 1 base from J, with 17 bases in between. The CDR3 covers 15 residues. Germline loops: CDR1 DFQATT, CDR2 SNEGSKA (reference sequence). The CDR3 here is CSASPPLALQETQYF. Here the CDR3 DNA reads TGCAGTGCTTCACCTCCCCTAGCGCTCCAAGAGACCCAGTACTTC.

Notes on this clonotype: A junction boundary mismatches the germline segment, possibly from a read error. The CDR3 DNA follows: TGTGCCAGCAGTTTCCTTACAGGGAACTCTGAAGCTTTCTTT. Translation: CASSFLTGNSEAFF. The rearrangement links TRBV28 to TRBJ1-1, with D tentatively TRBD1 (6 bases). CDR1 and CDR2 from the germline V gene are MDHEN and SYDVKM. CDR3 length equals 14 residues.

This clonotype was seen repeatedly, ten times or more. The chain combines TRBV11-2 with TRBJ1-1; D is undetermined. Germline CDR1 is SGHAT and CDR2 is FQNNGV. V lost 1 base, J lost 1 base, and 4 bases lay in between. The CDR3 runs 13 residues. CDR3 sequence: CASSLVANTEAFF. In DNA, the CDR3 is TGTGCCAGCAGCTTAGTTGCGAACACTGAAGCTTTCTTT.

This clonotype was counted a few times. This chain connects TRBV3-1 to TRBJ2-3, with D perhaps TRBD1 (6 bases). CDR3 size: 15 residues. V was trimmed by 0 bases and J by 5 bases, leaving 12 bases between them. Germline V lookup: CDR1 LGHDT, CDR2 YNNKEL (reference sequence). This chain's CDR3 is CASSQELGALDTQYF. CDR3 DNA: TGTGCCAGCAGCCAAGAGCTGGGGGCATTAGATACGCAGTATTTT.

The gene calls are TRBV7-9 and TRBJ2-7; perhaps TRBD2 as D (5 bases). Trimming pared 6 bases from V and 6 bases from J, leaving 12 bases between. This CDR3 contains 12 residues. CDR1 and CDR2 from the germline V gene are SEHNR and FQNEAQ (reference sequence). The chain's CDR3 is CASSDIRGEQYF. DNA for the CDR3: TGTGCCAGCAGTGATATCCGGGGCGAGCAGTACTTC.

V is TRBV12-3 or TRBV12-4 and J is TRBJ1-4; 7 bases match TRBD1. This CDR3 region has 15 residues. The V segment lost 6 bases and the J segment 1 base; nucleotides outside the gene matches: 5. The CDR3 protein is CASSLYRGTNEKLFF. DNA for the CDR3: TGTGCCAGCAGCTTATACAGGGGAACTAATGAAAAACTGTTTTTT.

The CDR3 loop reads CASSLGAGRYTEAFF. The CDR3 DNA is TGTGCCAGCAGCTTGGGGGCAGGGAGGTACACTGAAGCTTTCTTT. The chain joins TRBV7-9 to TRBJ1-1, with a tentative D call TRBD1 (6 bases). V was trimmed by 3 bases and J by 3 bases, leaving 14 bases between them. Germline CDR1 SEHNR, CDR2 FQNEAQ (reference sequence). The CDR3 length is 15 residues.

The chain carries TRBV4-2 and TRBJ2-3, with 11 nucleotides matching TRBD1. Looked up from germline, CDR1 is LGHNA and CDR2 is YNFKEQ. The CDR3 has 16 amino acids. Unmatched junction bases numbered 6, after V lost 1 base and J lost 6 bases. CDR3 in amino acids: CASSQGGQGAGDTQYF. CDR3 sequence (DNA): TGTGCCAGCAGCCAAGGAGGACAGGGGGCAGGGGATACGCAGTATTTT.

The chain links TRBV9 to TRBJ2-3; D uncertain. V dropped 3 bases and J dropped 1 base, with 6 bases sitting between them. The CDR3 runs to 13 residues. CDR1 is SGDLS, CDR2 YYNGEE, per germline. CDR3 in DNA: TGTGCCAGCAGCGCCTATCGCACAGATACGCAGTATTTT. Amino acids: CASSAYRTDTQYF.

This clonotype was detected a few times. The CDR3 spells CASSLAVSSYEQYF. CDR3 sequence (DNA): TGTGCCAGCAGCTTAGCGGTAAGCTCCTACGAGCAGTACTTC. This chain uses TRBV4-2 with TRBJ2-7, with TRBD2 as a possible D gene (6 bases). CDR1 is LGHNA and CDR2 is YNFKEQ in the germline V gene. V was clipped by 5 bases and J by 0 bases, with 11 bases between them. The CDR3 runs 14 residues.

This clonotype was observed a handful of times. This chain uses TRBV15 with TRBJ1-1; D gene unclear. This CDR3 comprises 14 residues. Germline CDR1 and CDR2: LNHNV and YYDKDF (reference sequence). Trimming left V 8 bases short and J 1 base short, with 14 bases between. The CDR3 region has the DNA TGTGCCACCCGGGCCTCCGGGTCGAACACTGAAGCTTTCTTT. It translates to CATRASGSNTEAFF.

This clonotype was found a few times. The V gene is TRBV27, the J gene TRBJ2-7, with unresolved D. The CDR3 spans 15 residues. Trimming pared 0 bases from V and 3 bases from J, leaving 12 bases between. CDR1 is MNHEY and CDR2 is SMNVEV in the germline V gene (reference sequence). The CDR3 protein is CASSLSRNGGYEQYF. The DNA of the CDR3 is TGTGCCAGCAGTTTATCTAGGAACGGCGGCTACGAGCAGTACTTC.

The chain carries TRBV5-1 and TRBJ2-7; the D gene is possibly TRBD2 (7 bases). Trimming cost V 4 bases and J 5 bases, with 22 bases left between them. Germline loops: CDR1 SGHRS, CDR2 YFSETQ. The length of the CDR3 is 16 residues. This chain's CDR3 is CASSPSPGLGGDEQYF. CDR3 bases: TGCGCCAGCAGCCCCAGCCCTGGACTAGGGGGAGACGAGCAGTACTTC.

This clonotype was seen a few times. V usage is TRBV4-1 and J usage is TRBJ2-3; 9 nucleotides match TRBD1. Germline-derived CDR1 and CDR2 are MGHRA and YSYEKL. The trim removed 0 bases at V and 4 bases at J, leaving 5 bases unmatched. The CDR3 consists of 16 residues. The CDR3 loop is CASSQEGDRDPDTQYF. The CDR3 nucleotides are TGCGCCAGCAGCCAAGAGGGGGACAGGGACCCAGATACGCAGTATTTT.

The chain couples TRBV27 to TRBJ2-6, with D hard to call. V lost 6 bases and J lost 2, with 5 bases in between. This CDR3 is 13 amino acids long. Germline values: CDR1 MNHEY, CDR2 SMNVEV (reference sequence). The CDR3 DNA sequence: TGTGCCAGCAGCAGAGCTGGGGCCAACGTCCTGACTTTC. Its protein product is CASSRAGANVLTF.

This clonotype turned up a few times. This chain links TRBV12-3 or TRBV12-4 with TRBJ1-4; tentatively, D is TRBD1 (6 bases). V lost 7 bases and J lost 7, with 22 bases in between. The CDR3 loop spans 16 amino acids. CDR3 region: CASTREGGKGGEKLFF. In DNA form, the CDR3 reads TGTGCCAGCACCCGAGAGGGGGGAAAGGGGGGTGAAAAACTGTTTTTT.